The clone carrying this T cell receptor beta chain was seen repeatedly, ten times or more. Antigen unknown. In germline, CDR1 is SGDLS, CDR2 YYNGEE. V lost 4 bases, J lost 5 bases, and 28 bases lay in between. The CDR3 totals 18 residues. This sample is part of a study of early T cells in non-severe SARS-CoV-2 infection. Overall study findings and caveats: Clonotype matching in VDJdb favored anti-spike CD8 responses and did not capture private and CD4 specificities.

Via MiXCR, TCRdb re-called the 5' RACE reads, giving one row per CDR3 protein. The data hold over 20,000 distinct CDR3 sequences, with about 4.9% observed a single time. This TCR was sampled from an adult who was a healthcare worker with PCR-confirmed SARS-CoV-2 infection or an uninfected control (not recorded which). V usage is TRBV9 and J usage is TRBJ2-7; D might be TRBD1 or TRBD2, each matching 5 bases. The specimen was whole blood. DNA for the CDR3: TGTGCCAGCAGCCCCCGGGGCGGCTCAGTGGGGTCGGGTGACGAGCAGTACTTC. It encodes CASSPRGGSVGSGDEQYF. Full variable domain (missing parts from reference TRBV9 and TRBJ2-7): DSGVTQTPKHLITATGQRVTLRCSPRSGDLSVYWYQQSLDQGLQFLIQYYNGEERAKGNILERFSAQQFPDLHSELNLSSLELGDSALYFCASSPRGGSVGSGDEQYFGPGTRLTVT.